These 32 T cell receptor beta chains came from one sample sequenced in a study of blood T cell repertoires in COVID-19. Sequenced by immunoSEQ multiplex PCR; TCRdb stores in-frame clones only, minus some. The sample has approximately 300,000 clones, about 85% seen once. The sequenced sample consisted of PBMCs or T cells enriched from blood (not recorded which). The receptors originated from a woman younger than 45 who had been exposed to COVID-19.

This chain uses TRBV7-3 with TRBJ2-6, with D possibly TRBD2 on 5 matching bases. Germline V gene data show CDR1 as SGHTA and CDR2 as FQGTGA. The CDR3 consists of 14 residues. Deletions cut 5 bases from V and 1 base from J, with 6 bases between. The CDR3: CASSGGSGANVLTF. The CDR3 DNA sequence: TGTGCCAGCAGCGGAGGATCTGGGGCCAACGTCCTGACTTTC.

V is TRBV29-1 and J is TRBJ2-7, with D maybe TRBD2 (6 bases). The V gene's germline CDR1 is SQVTM and CDR2 ANQGSEA. This CDR3 region has 14 residues. V dropped 3 bases and J dropped 3 bases, with 15 bases sitting between them. CDR3 DNA: TGCAGCGTTGAGAATCAGGGAGGCCGCTACGAGCAGTACTTC. Translating it yields CSVENQGGRYEQYF.

The chain couples TRBV7-2 to TRBJ1-2; tentative D call: TRBD1 (5 bases). The CDR3 runs 16 residues. With 4 bases removed from V and 7 bases from J, the gap between germline ends came to 22 bases. Germline loops: CDR1 SGHTA, CDR2 FQGNSA. CDR3 coding DNA: TGTGCCAGCAGCTCCCGGTCCAGGGCCCTAGAGCGTGGCTACACCTTC. Translated: CASSSRSRALERGYTF.

This clone was counted once. V usage is TRBV3-1 (or the pseudogene TRBV3-2) and J usage is TRBJ1-3; tentative D call: TRBD1 (6 bases). The CDR3 extends over 17 amino acids. Germline V gives CDR1 LGHDT, CDR2 YNNKEL (reference sequence). Deletions cut 4 bases from V and 4 bases from J, with 20 bases between. This CDR3 is CASSRLSGTSWGNTIYF. CDR3 sequence (DNA): TGTGCCAGCAGCCGGTTATCCGGGACAAGCTGGGGAAACACCATATATTTT.

The J gene is TRBJ1-1, the V gene TRBV6-4; possible D gene TRBD1, 6 bases. Trimming stripped 10 bases from V and 8 bases from J, with 20 bases between. This CDR3 has 13 amino acids. Germline CDR1 reads MRHNA; CDR2 reads SNTAGT. The CDR3 is CATSGGGLEEAFF. DNA of the CDR3: TGTGCCACCTCGGGGGGGGGCTTAGAAGAAGCTTTCTTT.

This rearrangement joins TRBV12-3 or TRBV12-4 to TRBJ1-2, with D possibly TRBD1 on 5 matching bases. With 6 bases removed from V and 2 bases from J, the gap between germline ends came to 10 bases. The CDR3 covers 13 residues. For the CDR3, the DNA is TGTGCCAGCAGGCTAAACAGGAACTATGGCTACACCTTC. This codes for CASRLNRNYGYTF.

The V and J genes are TRBV15 and TRBJ1-2; 7 nucleotides agree with TRBD1. The CDR3 runs to 15 residues. J was trimmed by 4 bases and V by 0 bases; bases with no gene match: 5. Germline CDR1 LNHNV, CDR2 YYDKDF (reference sequence). The CDR3 region has the DNA TGTGCCACCAGCAGAGAGAGGGACAGAGTCTATGGCTACACCTTC. Its protein is CATSRERDRVYGYTF.

V and J are TRBV27 and TRBJ1-1; no reliable D call. This CDR3 is built from 13 residues. Trimming left V 2 bases short and J 1 base short, with 5 bases between. Germline lookup yields CDR1 MNHEY and CDR2 SMNVEV (reference sequence). The CDR3 region is CASSLQENTEAFF. The CDR3 DNA sequence: TGTGCCAGCAGTTTACAGGAGAACACTGAAGCTTTCTTT.

The chain carries TRBV27 and TRBJ1-2; 7 positions match TRBD1. J gave up 0 bases and V 6 bases, and 4 bases lay outside the gene matches. The germline CDR1 and CDR2 sequences are MNHEY and SMNVEV (reference sequence). This CDR3 region has 14 residues. DNA for the CDR3: TGTGCCAGCAGCTCCGGGACAGCTAACTATGGCTACACCTTC. As protein: CASSSGTANYGYTF.

The chain links TRBV3-1 (or the pseudogene TRBV3-2) to TRBJ2-1, with 10 bases matching TRBD2. This CDR3 contains 16 residues. The trim removed 0 bases at V and 6 bases at J, leaving 5 bases unmatched. Germline V lookup: CDR1 LGHDT, CDR2 YNNKEL (reference sequence). CDR3 protein: CASSQDERGGRNEQFF. CDR3 bases: TGTGCCAGCAGCCAAGATGAGCGGGGGGGCCGCAATGAGCAGTTCTTC.

This sequence joins TRBV10-1 and TRBJ2-1, with TRBD2 matching over 10 bases. Germline-derived CDR1 and CDR2 are WNHNN and SYGVQD (reference sequence). Unmatched junction bases numbered 10, after V lost 7 bases and J lost 7 bases. This CDR3 comprises 15 residues. The CDR3 DNA is TGCGCCAGCAACGCCGGGACTAGCGTGTTAAATGAGCAGTTCTTC. Translated, it gives CASNAGTSVLNEQFF.

This clone was found once. This chain links TRBV5-1 with TRBJ1-1; 10 positions agree with TRBD1. This CDR3 is built from 13 residues. Germline loops: CDR1 SGHRS, CDR2 YFSETQ. V shed 2 bases and J 10 bases; nucleotides not matched to a gene: 5. CDR3 region: CASSFGRDRGAFF. The DNA for the CDR3 is TGCGCCAGCAGCTTTGGCCGGGACAGGGGAGCTTTCTTT.

The rearrangement uses TRBV3-1 (or the pseudogene TRBV3-2) and TRBJ2-1, with a possible D match to TRBD2 (5 bases). The CDR3 is made up of 15 amino acids. Trimming shortened V by 1 base and J by 8 bases, and 15 bases separated the two germline ends. Per the germline V gene, CDR1 is LGHDT and CDR2 is YNNKEL (reference sequence). The DNA for the CDR3 is TGTGCCAGCAGCCAAGCGAGAACTAGTCTGCATGAGCAGTTCTTC. It translates to CASSQARTSLHEQFF.

CDR3 region: CASRPRDRVYNEQFF. In nucleotides, the CDR3 is TGTGCCAGCAGACCCCGGGACAGGGTGTACAATGAGCAGTTCTTC. The rearrangement uses TRBV28 and TRBJ2-1, with 9 bases that match TRBD1. With 6 bases clipped from V and 4 bases from J, the junction kept 7 bases outside the gene matches. The germline gives CDR1 MDHEN, CDR2 SYDVKM. The CDR3 loop spans 15 amino acids.

The V call is TRBV7-9, the J call TRBJ2-4, with 7 positions matching TRBD1. V lost 3 bases to trimming and J lost 4 bases; unmatched junction nucleotides: 0. The CDR3 runs to 13 residues. CDR1 and CDR2 (germline): SEHNR, FQNEAQ (reference sequence). The CDR3 DNA reads as TGTGCCAGCAGCTTGGGACAGAAAAACATTCAGTACTTC. It translates to CASSLGQKNIQYF.

The rearrangement joins TRBV7-2 to TRBJ2-1; weak D call: TRBD2 (6 bases). Germline CDR1 and CDR2: SGHTA and FQGNSA. Trimming shortened V by 0 bases and J by 6 bases, and 15 bases separated the two germline ends. The CDR3 length is 16 residues. For the CDR3, the DNA is TGTGCCAGCAGCTTAGCGGCTACGGGACTGTTCAATGAGCAGTTCTTC. This translates into CASSLAATGLFNEQFF. The whole variable domain, remainder taken from reference TRBV7-2 and TRBJ2-1, is GAGVSQSPSNKVTEKGKDVELRCDPISGHTALYWYRQSLGQGLEFLIYFQGNSAPDKSGLPSDRFSAERTGGSVSTLTIQRTQQEDSAVYLCASSLAATGLFNEQFFGPGTRLTVL.

Note on this clone: Sequence at one end of the junction differs from germline and may be a read error. This rearrangement joins TRBV9 to TRBJ1-5; 7 nucleotides line up with TRBD1. There are 14 residues in the CDR3. The germline V gene has CDR1 SGDLS and CDR2 YYNGEE. The CDR3 protein is CASSVGQGKQPQHF. In DNA, the CDR3 is TGTGCCAGCAGCGTAGGACAGGGCAAGCAGCCCCAGCATTTT.

Only one count was recorded for this clone. This chain joins TRBV3-1 (or the pseudogene TRBV3-2) and TRBJ2-5; a possible D gene is TRBD2 (6 bases). The CDR3 consists of 13 residues. Trimming removed 3 bases at V and 7 bases at J, with 12 bases between. Germline V lookup: CDR1 LGHDT, CDR2 YNNKEL (reference sequence). The CDR3 is CASSQAAEGTQYF. CDR3 in DNA: TGTGCCAGCAGCCAGGCTGCGGAGGGGACCCAGTACTTC.

Concerning this clone: Because the CDR3 is missing its conserved closing phenylalanine or tryptophan, this is likely a read error. No DNA is shown, since the ends of the CDR3 on it are uncertain; the CDR3 is the one TCRdb lists. J is TRBJ2-6 and V is TRBV6-5; the table calls TRBD2, which could not be checked here. The V gene's germline CDR1 is MNHEY and CDR2 SVGAGI. The CDR3 length equals 10 residues, ends included. The chain's CDR3 is CASRGMTSAN.

V usage is TRBV29-1 and J usage is TRBJ2-3, with D hard to call. Per the germline V gene, CDR1 is SQVTM and CDR2 is ANQGSEA. Deletions cut 0 bases from V and 0 bases from J, with 10 bases between. The CDR3 loop spans 15 amino acids. The CDR3 region is CSVEDPSSSTDTQYF. The CDR3 nucleotides read TGCAGCGTTGAAGATCCTTCTTCTAGCACAGATACGCAGTATTTT.

The CDR3 is CASSYDFRVLTDGYTF. CDR3 DNA: TGTGCCAGCAGTTACGATTTTCGTGTACTTACTGATGGCTACACCTTC. The chain joins TRBV6-2 or TRBV6-3 to TRBJ1-2; no clear D gene. CDR3 length: 16 amino acids. Germline CDR1 reads MNHEY; CDR2 reads SVGEGT. V lost 2 bases to trimming and J lost 6 bases, with 19 bases between them.

The chain recombines TRBV7-9 with TRBJ1-1; 7 nucleotides line up with TRBD1. CDR1 is SEHNR, CDR2 FQNEAQ, per germline (reference sequence). The trim removed 3 bases at V and 4 bases at J, leaving 11 bases unmatched. There are 16 residues in the CDR3. CDR3 in amino acids: CASSLGGQVRVTEAFF. The CDR3 DNA reads TGTGCCAGCAGCTTGGGTGGACAGGTCCGAGTCACTGAAGCTTTCTTT.

The genes are TRBV28 and TRBJ2-5; possibly TRBD2 for D (7 bases). Trimming stripped 7 bases from V and 6 bases from J, with 21 bases between. There are 15 residues in the CDR3. CDR1 MDHEN and CDR2 SYDVKM come from the germline V gene. The CDR3 DNA is TGTGCCAGCAACGTGGGGGGGCAGGGTGAGAAGACCCAGTACTTC. It codes for CASNVGGQGEKTQYF. Full variable domain (missing parts from reference TRBV28 and TRBJ2-5): DVKVTQSSRYLVKRTGEKVFLECVQDMDHENMFWYRQDPGLGLRLIYFSYDVKMKEKGDIPEGYSVSREKKERFSLILESASTNQTSMYLCASNVGGQGEKTQYFGPGTRLLVL.

This chain connects TRBV6-5 to TRBJ2-7; TRBD2 aligns across 8 bases. This CDR3 has 12 amino acids. J lost 7 bases, V lost 4 bases, and 3 bases had no gene match. Germline CDR1 reads MNHEY; CDR2 reads SVGAGI. CDR3 DNA sequence: TGTGCCAGCAGTTTCGGCGGGGGGGAGCAGTACTTC. It is translated as CASSFGGGEQYF.

On this clone itself: Distinct nucleotide sequences in the sample also encode this CDR3. The chain recombines TRBV6-5 with TRBJ1-1; a possible D gene is TRBD1 (5 bases). V shed 6 bases and J shed 3 bases, with 11 bases lying between them. The CDR3 length is 13 residues. The germline CDR1 and CDR2 sequences are MNHEY and SVGAGI. The CDR3 region is CASSLTGDTEAFF. CDR3 coding DNA: TGTGCCAGCAGCTTAACGGGGGACACTGAAGCTTTCTTT.

This sequence joins TRBV6-5 and TRBJ2-1, with 12 nucleotides matching TRBD2. The CDR3 spans 15 residues. Germline CDR1 is MNHEY and CDR2 is SVGAGI. After removal of 6 bases from V and 7 bases from J, the junction contained 7 bases not matched to a gene. CDR3 protein: CASRSSGGAWNEQFF. CDR3 in DNA: TGTGCCAGCAGGTCTAGCGGGGGGGCCTGGAATGAGCAGTTCTTC.

The chain combines TRBV6-5 with TRBJ2-3, with D possibly TRBD1 on 6 matching bases. The germline gives CDR1 MNHEY, CDR2 SVGAGI. V lost 4 bases and J lost 4, with 18 bases in between. The CDR3 contains 16 residues. The CDR3 loop is CASSSGQPMISDTQYF. As DNA, the CDR3 is TGTGCCAGCAGTTCGGGACAACCGATGATCTCAGATACGCAGTATTTT.

V is TRBV4-2 and J is TRBJ1-3; the D gene is possibly TRBD1 (6 bases). Germline CDR1 and CDR2: LGHNA and YNFKEQ. V dropped 0 bases and J dropped 0 bases, with 15 bases sitting between them. The CDR3 has 18 residues. CDR3 sequence: CASSQEGAGMISGNTIYF. In nucleotides, the CDR3 is TGTGCCAGCAGCCAAGAGGGGGCAGGGATGATCTCTGGAAACACCATATATTTT.

The chain links TRBV4-2 to TRBJ2-7; 8 bases agree with TRBD1. V lost 4 bases to trimming and J lost 1 base; unmatched junction nucleotides: 3. There are 14 residues in the CDR3. Germline loops: CDR1 LGHNA, CDR2 YNFKEQ. DNA of the CDR3: TGTGCCAGCAGCCGGGACAGGCTTTCCTACGAGCAGTACTTC. Its translation: CASSRDRLSYEQYF.

The rearrangement uses TRBV12-2 and TRBJ2-7; the table names TRBD1, a call not compared with the DNA. TRBV12-2 constitutes a pseudogene. The CDR3 extends over 12 amino acids. The CDR3 reads CASRKDRAKQYF. For the CDR3, the DNA is TGTGCAAGTCGCAAGGACAGAGCAAAGCAGTACTTC.

Of note for this clone: Within the sample, other DNA sequences also encode this same CDR3. This sequence joins TRBV5-4 and TRBJ2-3; TRBD2 agrees at 8 bases. This CDR3 has 14 amino acids. The ends lost 0 bases at V and 3 bases at J; junction bases unmatched: 0. The V gene's germline CDR1 is SGHNT and CDR2 YYREEE (reference sequence). CDR3 bases: TGTGCCAGCAGCTTGGCGGGGGGGACAGATACGCAGTATTTT. Its protein product is CASSLAGGTDTQYF.

The genes are TRBV30 and TRBJ2-7; 9 bases are a match to TRBD1. From germline, CDR1 is GTSNPN and CDR2 SVGIG (reference sequence). The V gene end was trimmed by 4 bases and the J gene end by 2 bases; junction bases not matched to a gene: 6. The CDR3 consists of 14 residues. The CDR3 loop is CAWIDRGTTYEQYF. The CDR3 region has the DNA TGTGCCTGGATCGACAGGGGGACGACCTACGAGCAGTACTTC.